A selection of T cell receptor beta chains follows, all from one sample in a study of blood T cell repertoires in COVID-19. Produced via immunoSEQ multiplex PCR; TCRdb's table is partial and in-frame only. This table holds 220,000 or so clones, around 88% found once. The specimen sequenced was PBMCs or T cells enriched from blood (not recorded which). The receptors come from a woman in her forties or fifties with acute COVID-19. Both conserved end residues are part of each CDR3. Fields, in order: CDR3 length, J gene, V gene, clone size, D gene, CDR3 protein, CDR3 DNA. D genes are given only for firm matches. Part of the rows lack a size; the others show once, few, many or a class for expanded clones.

len: 15
j_gene: TRBJ2-3
v_gene: TRBV24-1
abundance: .
d_gene: .
CDR3aa: CATSDSTLALNTQYF
CDR3nt: TGTGCCACCAGTGATTCTACTTTAGCCCTAAATACGCAGTATTTT

len: 18
j_gene: TRBJ2-7
v_gene: TRBV4-2
abundance: .
d_gene: .
CDR3aa: CASSRGTGTEAIPYEQYF
CDR3nt: TGTGCCAGCAGCCGCGGGACCGGGACCGAAGCCATCCCCTACGAGCAGTACTTC

len: 16
j_gene: TRBJ1-6
v_gene: TRBV13
abundance: .
d_gene: TRBD1
CDR3aa: CASSAPTGGGDSPLHF
CDR3nt: TGTGCCAGCAGCGCCCCTACAGGGGGCGGTGATTCACCCCTCCACTTT

len: 14
j_gene: TRBJ2-3
v_gene: TRBV29-1
abundance: .
d_gene: TRBD1
CDR3aa: CSVEDRVGTDTQYF
CDR3nt: TGCAGCGTTGAGGACAGGGTAGGCACAGATACGCAGTATTTT

len: 13
j_gene: TRBJ1-2
v_gene: TRBV19
abundance: .
d_gene: .
CDR3aa: CASSMREVYGYTF
CDR3nt: TGTGCCAGTAGTATGCGGGAGGTATATGGCTACACCTTC

len: 18
j_gene: TRBJ2-1
v_gene: TRBV19
abundance: once
d_gene: TRBD2
CDR3aa: CASSTLGGGSGSYNEQFF
CDR3nt: TGTGCCAGTAGTACCCTTGGTGGGGGTAGCGGGAGCTACAATGAGCAGTTCTTC

len: 18
j_gene: TRBJ2-7
v_gene: TRBV7-2
abundance: .
d_gene: .
CDR3aa: CASSLVGASGQFAYEQYF
CDR3nt: TGTGCCAGCAGCTTAGTGGGCGCTTCTGGGCAGTTTGCCTACGAGCAGTACTTC

len: 15
j_gene: TRBJ2-3
v_gene: TRBV7-2
abundance: .
d_gene: TRBD1
CDR3aa: CASSLRGLSTDTQYF
CDR3nt: TGTGCCAGCAGCTTAAGGGGGCTAAGCACAGATACGCAGTATTTT

len: 15
j_gene: TRBJ1-5
v_gene: TRBV19
abundance: .
d_gene: .
CDR3aa: CACRRRDYSNQPQHF
CDR3nt: TGTGCCTGTCGTAGGAGGGATTATAGCAATCAGCCCCAGCATTTT

len: 12
j_gene: TRBJ1-6
v_gene: TRBV6-2/TRBV6-3
abundance: .
d_gene: .
CDR3aa: CASSTGMGPLHF
CDR3nt: TGTGCCAGCAGTACAGGGATGGGACCCCTCCACTTT

len: 14
j_gene: TRBJ2-1
v_gene: TRBV5-1
abundance: .
d_gene: .
CDR3aa: CASSLVATYNEQFF
CDR3nt: TGCGCCAGCAGCTTGGTAGCAACCTACAATGAGCAGTTCTTC

len: 17
j_gene: TRBJ2-2
v_gene: TRBV5-4
abundance: .
d_gene: TRBD2
CDR3aa: CASSLASGRGNTGELFF
CDR3nt: TGTGCCAGCAGCTTGGCTAGCGGGAGGGGAAACACCGGGGAGCTGTTTTTT

len: 13
j_gene: TRBJ1-1
v_gene: TRBV18
abundance: .
d_gene: .
CDR3aa: CASSPQSGRLAFF
CDR3nt: TGTGCCAGCTCACCTCAGTCAGGGAGGTTGGCTTTCTTT

len: 15
j_gene: TRBJ2-1
v_gene: TRBV11-2
abundance: .
d_gene: TRBD1
CDR3aa: CASSTRDRGYNEQFF
CDR3nt: TGTGCCAGCAGCACTCGGGACAGGGGTTACAATGAGCAGTTCTTC

len: 15
j_gene: TRBJ2-1
v_gene: TRBV29-1
abundance: once
d_gene: .
CDR3aa: CSVQQGDPSYNEQFF
CDR3nt: TGCAGCGTGCAACAGGGCGACCCCTCCTACAATGAGCAGTTCTTC

len: 16
j_gene: TRBJ2-7
v_gene: TRBV4-2
abundance: .
d_gene: .
CDR3aa: CASSQGGRRGSYEQYF
CDR3nt: TGTGCCAGCAGCCAAGGCGGGCGGAGGGGCTCCTACGAGCAGTACTTC

len: 15
j_gene: TRBJ2-7
v_gene: TRBV19
abundance: .
d_gene: .
CDR3aa: CASSTHGQGIDEQYF
CDR3nt: TGTGCCAGTAGTACCCACGGACAAGGAATAGACGAGCAGTACTTC

len: 16
j_gene: TRBJ2-1
v_gene: TRBV27
abundance: .
d_gene: .
CDR3aa: CASSIWDGGSYNEQFF
CDR3nt: TGTGCCAGCAGTATCTGGGACGGAGGGTCCTACAATGAGCAGTTCTTC

len: 20
j_gene: TRBJ2-1
v_gene: TRBV4-3
abundance: .
d_gene: TRBD2
CDR3aa: CASSQEGRLAGGPYYNEQFF
CDR3nt: TGCGCCAGCAGCCAAGAGGGTCGGCTAGCGGGAGGGCCCTACTACAATGAGCAGTTCTTC

len: 15
j_gene: TRBJ1-5
v_gene: TRBV2
abundance: once
d_gene: .
CDR3aa: CASRFGGYSNQPQHF
CDR3nt: TGTGCCAGCAGATTCGGGGGATATAGCAATCAGCCCCAGCATTTT

len: 15
j_gene: TRBJ2-1
v_gene: TRBV27
abundance: .
d_gene: TRBD2
CDR3aa: CASSWGLAGANEQFF
CDR3nt: TGTGCCAGCAGCTGGGGACTAGCGGGGGCCAATGAGCAGTTCTTC

len: 13
j_gene: TRBJ2-3
v_gene: TRBV7-3
abundance: once
d_gene: TRBD2
CDR3aa: CASSSPGLESQYF
CDR3nt: TGTGCCAGCAGCTCACCAGGACTAGAATCGCAGTATTTT

len: 14
j_gene: TRBJ2-7
v_gene: TRBV27
abundance: .
d_gene: TRBD1
CDR3aa: CASSWTGGSYEQYF
CDR3nt: TGTGCCAGCAGTTGGACAGGGGGTAGCTACGAGCAGTACTTC

len: 14
j_gene: TRBJ2-1
v_gene: TRBV9
abundance: .
d_gene: TRBD1
CDR3aa: CASSPWTGTNEQFF
CDR3nt: TGTGCCAGCAGCCCATGGACAGGGACCAATGAGCAGTTCTTC

len: 12
j_gene: TRBJ2-7
v_gene: TRBV27
abundance: once
d_gene: TRBD1
CDR3aa: CASSPRDREQYF
CDR3nt: TGTGCCAGCAGTCCACGGGACAGGGAGCAGTACTTC

len: 13
j_gene: TRBJ1-4
v_gene: TRBV7-8
abundance: .
d_gene: .
CDR3aa: CASSLGTAPKLFF
CDR3nt: TGTGCCAGCAGCTTAGGGACAGCACCAAAACTGTTTTTT